The clone carrying this T cell receptor (beta chain) was counted ten times or more. Its antigen is undetermined. Each CDR3 protein is one row after TCRdb ran MiXCR on the 5' RACE reads. The profile shows around 63,000 distinct CDR3 sequences, 6.3% of them singletons. The V gene's germline CDR1 is MNHNY and CDR2 SVGAGI (reference sequence). Trimming stripped 5 bases from V and 7 bases from J, with 12 bases between. CDR3 length: 14 residues. The source of the sample is a study of spatial heterogeneity in lung cancer. Study outcomes and limitations: Among blood samples, ubiquitous expanded tumor TCRs appeared more at resection than at follow-up.

The time point was: sample taken at primary tumor resection. Whole RNA, isolated from tumor, nontumor lung or frozen PBMC, was sequenced without prior sorting. Source: PBMCs, taken at surgery. The chain is built from TRBV6-6 and TRBJ1-6; no definite D call. The source of this sequence is a female donor with early-stage non-small cell lung cancer. CDR3 sequence (DNA): TGTGCCAGCAGTGTAATGGCCCCGAATTCACCCCTCCACTTT. Protein sequence: CASSVMAPNSPLHF.